This T cell receptor (beta chain) stems from a study of T-cell memory formation after mild COVID-19 (dated by TCRdb to the early 2020s). Turning to the overall study: TCR sequence clusters from the two donors were found to be largely donor specific. In two donors, T-cell clones that expanded and contracted after mild COVID-19 were followed by sequencing TCRalpha and TCRbeta repertoires longitudinally. The cohort was made up of two young adult volunteers, one female and one male, who were previously healthy. The paper as a whole reports these results and caveats: From day 15 to 85, contracting clones showed balanced CD4/CD8 phenotypes, whereas a second wave of clones that expanded from day 15 to 37 leaned towards CD4+. Whether the second-wave clones peaking on day 37 were SARS-CoV-2 specific was not confirmed. The detection of some responding clones in pre-infection memory suggests that pre-existing cross-reactive memory T cells joined the SARS-CoV-2 response. Contracting CD4+ clones were found mainly in CM and EM memory subsets, while CD8+ clones were enriched in EMRA. Only two mild cases were covered by the study, and larger cohorts that include severe cases with pre-infection samples were considered necessary.

PBMCs were isolated by Ficoll-Paque density gradient centrifugation. This clonotype was seen more than once but under ten times. This receptor's antigen is unknown. There are no base qualities to consult, and no much larger clone falls within one base. The sequencer listed for this sample is Illumina NovaSeq 6000. cDNA libraries for TCRalpha and TCRbeta were prepared by 5'RACE using constant-segment primers, with sample barcodes and unique molecular identifiers added. RNA was extracted from every sample with Trizol reagent. The libraries were amplified in two PCR steps, and the second step added a second sample barcode and Illumina TruSeq adapters. The libraries were sequenced on an Illumina NovaSeq using 2 x 150 bp paired-end reads. The study's processing was this. The reads were demultiplexed and collapsed into UMI-guided consensus sequences using migec v1.2.7. With mixcr v2.1.11, UMI consensuses were aligned to TRA and TRB V and J templates and assembled into clonotypes. A clonotype was counted as expanded or contracted only if both edgeR and NoisET called the change significant, with noise models trained on biological replicates. For edgeR calls, the cutoffs were a false discovery rate-adjusted p below 0.01 and a log2 fold-change threshold of 1. As an exploratory analysis of dynamics, max-normalized trajectories of the 1000 most abundant clonotypes were examined with PCA combined with hierarchical clustering. The CD4 or CD8 phenotype of responding clones was assigned using the separately sequenced CD4+ and CD8+ repertoires. The raw public reads went through TCRdb reprocessing: fastp at Q25, MiXCR clone calling, in-frame beta chains kept. When rows share a CDR3 protein, they turn into one entry using the most common DNA and genes. The V and J calls and clone size are TCRdb's, not the authors'. The sample table shows over 150,000 distinct CDR3 sequences, and approximately 17% are seen once. The top ten hold roughly 3.9% of the sample.

The CDR3 numbers 13 residues from cysteine through phenylalanine. The read is trimmed to its CDR3 DNA, 39 bases read in frame from base 1. V was cut back by 6 bases and J by 2 bases, leaving a gap of 11 bases between them. Sequenced material: PBMCs or a T cell subset sorted from them (not recorded which). This chain joins TRBV12-3 or TRBV12-4 to TRBJ2-7; the D gene is not confidently resolved. The sequence derives from a man aged 18-30 years who had mild COVID-19 (a few samples of this study predate the infection). The sample titles of this study are shuffled in the database, so cell type and time point are left out; the donor was told from shared clones. The DNA is TGTGCCAGCAGGCCGACTGCCACCTACGAGCAGTACTTC. It translates as CASRPTATYEQYF.